The rows below give T cell receptor beta chains drawn from one sample of a study of CD8 T cells in ankylosing spondylitis. In TCRdb, the 5' RACE reads were re-called with MiXCR into one record per CDR3 protein. The repertoire holds some 800,000 distinct CDR3 sequences, with roughly 10% as singletons. Specimen: blood, either unsorted or a sorted T cell fraction (not recorded which). Source of these receptors: a male donor with ankylosing spondylitis. Both conserved end residues are part of each CDR3. A D gene is named only where the DNA matches it firmly.

J,V,D,CDR3
TRBJ1-1,TRBV4-2,.,CASSQGRGGWTEAFF
TRBJ1-1,TRBV5-1,.,CASSLMEMNTEAFF
TRBJ1-3,TRBV7-9,TRBD1,CASSLTTGLGNTIYF
TRBJ1-5,TRBV5-6,.,CASSLYRGGQPQHF
TRBJ1-4,TRBV15,.,CATSRGLPNEKLFF
TRBJ2-5,TRBV20-1,.,CSAKDPGLKETQYF
TRBJ2-3,TRBV6-2/TRBV6-3,.,CASRVTGTSTDTQYF
TRBJ1-1,TRBV5-1,.,CASSPTVKGTEAFF
TRBJ2-1,TRBV4-2,TRBD2,CASSLGVAGNNEQFF
TRBJ2-7,TRBV11-2,TRBD2,CASSLVAGAITSLLVEQYF
TRBJ1-2,TRBV4-2,.,CASSHHSGTLNYGYTF
TRBJ2-3,TRBV29-1,.,CSVLQGTDTQYF
TRBJ2-5,TRBV10-3,.,CAIIESNNKETQYF
TRBJ2-7,TRBV6-1,.,CASTRTATYEQYF
TRBJ1-1,TRBV7-2,TRBD1,CASSPPRGDRGNTEAFF
TRBJ2-5,TRBV7-3,.,CASSQTAYQETQYF
TRBJ1-1,TRBV5-4,.,CASSSTWGRTEAFF
TRBJ1-2,TRBV15,.,CATSSWGLDRGYTF
TRBJ2-1,TRBV7-9,TRBD2,CASSLQGLADYNEQFF
TRBJ2-3,TRBV5-1,TRBD2,CASSFGASGGRDTQYF
TRBJ2-3,TRBV20-1,.,CSASRGLRTDTQYF
TRBJ2-7,TRBV5-6,.,CASSLWGRSDEQYF
TRBJ1-5,TRBV5-6,.,CASSLAGSRNQPQHF
TRBJ2-3,TRBV28,.,CASSPRPRGPTDTQYF
TRBJ2-1,TRBV6-2/TRBV6-3,TRBD2,CASSLGLTSVNEQFF
TRBJ2-1,TRBV20-1,.,CSARDPTAYSYNEQFF
TRBJ1-3,TRBV29-1,.,CSVGGDAKGDTIYF
TRBJ1-1,TRBV20-1,.,CSARDGAGTPF
TRBJ1-2,TRBV4-1,TRBD1,CASSPPGGRSFYGYTF
TRBJ2-3,TRBV20-1,TRBD1,CSARPWGQGSTDTQYF
TRBJ1-1,TRBV18,.,CASSPDTQGGSGEAFF
TRBJ2-7,TRBV2,.,CASTVHNEQYF
TRBJ2-5,TRBV5-5,TRBD2,CASSLLTSGGTYQETQYF
TRBJ2-1,TRBV20-1,.,CSAASVNNEQFF
TRBJ2-5,TRBV7-3,.,CASSFGGHQETQYF
TRBJ2-1,TRBV10-3,.,CAISVRGNEQFF
TRBJ2-5,TRBV20-1,.,CSARMGGRGETQYF
TRBJ1-1,TRBV28,.,CASSLGRGHTEAFF
TRBJ2-3,TRBV7-2,TRBD2,CASTRGGSPDTDTQYF
TRBJ2-1,TRBV20-1,.,CSAASDFRYNEQFF
TRBJ2-5,TRBV7-6,.,CASSLEGLRATQYF
TRBJ2-7,TRBV6-1,.,CASKLAVSRSGNSYEQYF
TRBJ1-1,TRBV6-1,.,CASTRGSLNTEAFF
TRBJ2-7,TRBV5-1,.,CASSWEVWDGSYEQYF
TRBJ1-3,TRBV10-3,.,CAIKRVTGNTIYF
TRBJ2-3,TRBV20-1,.,CSAPPFQGDTQYF
TRBJ2-5,TRBV12-3/TRBV12-4,.,CASTKDWPYQETQYF
TRBJ2-4,TRBV6-1,.,CASSEPGLRNIQYF
TRBJ1-2,TRBV20-1,.,CSYDRQLNYGYTF
TRBJ2-1,TRBV19,.,CASSPPGWNNEQFF
TRBJ1-5,TRBV6-2/TRBV6-3,.,CASRFIRGQPQHF
TRBJ1-1,TRBV7-9,.,CASSLYRATEAFF
TRBJ2-7,TRBV20-1,TRBD2,CSAAKTSGRREQYF
TRBJ2-7,TRBV20-1,.,CCARDPKGGNDYEQYF
TRBJ2-2,TRBV28,.,CASSVQGGDTGELFF
TRBJ2-7,TRBV7-8,TRBD1,CASSLDRGWEQYF
TRBJ1-3,TRBV20-1,.,CSARKDQIGDTIYF